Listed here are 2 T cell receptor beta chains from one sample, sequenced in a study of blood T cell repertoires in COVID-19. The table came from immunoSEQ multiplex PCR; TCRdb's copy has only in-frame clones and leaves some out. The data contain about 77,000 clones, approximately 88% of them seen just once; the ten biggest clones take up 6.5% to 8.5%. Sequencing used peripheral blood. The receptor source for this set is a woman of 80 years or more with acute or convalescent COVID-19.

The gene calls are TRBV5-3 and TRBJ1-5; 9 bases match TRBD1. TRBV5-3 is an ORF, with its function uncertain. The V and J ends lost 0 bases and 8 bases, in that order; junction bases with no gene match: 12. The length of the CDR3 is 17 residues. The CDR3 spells CARSLDEGQGPGKPQHF. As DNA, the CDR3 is TGTGCCAGAAGCTTGGATGAGGGACAGGGCCCCGGAAAGCCCCAGCATTTT.

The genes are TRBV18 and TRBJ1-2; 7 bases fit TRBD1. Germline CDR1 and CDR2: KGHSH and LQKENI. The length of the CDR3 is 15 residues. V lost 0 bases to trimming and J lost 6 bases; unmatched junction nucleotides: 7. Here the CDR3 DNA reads TGTGCCAGCTCACCACCGACGCTAGGGGGCCATGGCTACACCTTC. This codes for CASSPPTLGGHGYTF. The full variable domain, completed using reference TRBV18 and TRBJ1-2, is NAGVMQNPRHLVRRRGQEARLRCSPMKGHSHVYWYRQLPEEGLKFMVYLQKENIIDESGMPKERFSAEFPKEGPSILRIQQVVRGDSAAYFCASSPPTLGGHGYTFGSGTRLTVV.